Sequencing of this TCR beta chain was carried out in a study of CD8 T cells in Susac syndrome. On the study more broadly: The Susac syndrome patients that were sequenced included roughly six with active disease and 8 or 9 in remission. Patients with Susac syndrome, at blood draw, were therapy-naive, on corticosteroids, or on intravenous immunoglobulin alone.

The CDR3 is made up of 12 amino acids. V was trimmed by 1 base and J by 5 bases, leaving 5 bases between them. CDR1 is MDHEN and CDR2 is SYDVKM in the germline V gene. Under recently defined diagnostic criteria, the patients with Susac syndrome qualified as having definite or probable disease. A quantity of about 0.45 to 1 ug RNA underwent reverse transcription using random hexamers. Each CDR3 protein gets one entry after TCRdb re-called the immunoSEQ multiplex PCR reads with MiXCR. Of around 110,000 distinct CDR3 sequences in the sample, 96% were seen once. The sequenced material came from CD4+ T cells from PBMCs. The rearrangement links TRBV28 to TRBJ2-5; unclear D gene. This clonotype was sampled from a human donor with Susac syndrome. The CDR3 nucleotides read TGTGCCAGCAGTTTATATGGGGAGACCCAGTACTTC. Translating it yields CASSLYGETQYF.